This T cell receptor (beta chain) derives from a study of cytomegalovirus exposure and HLA in healthy donors. CDR3 length equals 13 residues. The germline gives CDR1 ENHRY, CDR2 SYGVKD. Between the trimmed V and J ends, which lost 2 bases and 4 bases, there was a span of 5 bases. Here immunoSEQ multiplex PCR was the method, and the copy in TCRdb shows in-frame clones only, minus some. The sample shows over 100,000 clones, roughly 87% of them seen only once. What was sequenced was PBMCs. The V gene is TRBV10-3, the J gene TRBJ1-4; D unclear. This receptor was identified in a woman younger than 35 in good health and CMV-seronegative. In nucleotides, the CDR3 is TGTGCCATCAGTGAGCCCAATAATGAAAAACTGTTTTTT. Translated, it gives CAISEPNNEKLFF.